This section outlines one T cell receptor beta chain sequence together with its context. There is no known antigen for this receptor. At one boundary the junction diverges from the germline segment, which might be a read error. This entry comes from a study of tumor-infiltrating lymphocytes in glioblastoma multiforme (dated 2017 in TCRdb). Background for the entire study: To find out whether intratumoral genomic heterogeneity fosters TIL diversity, the study jointly investigated somatic mutations, TIL diversity and immune response activity. Study-wide conclusions, independent of this receptor: Generalizability is limited because the TCR and somatic mutation analysis included only one glioblastoma patient. The authors noted that sorting T cells into functional subsets, which was not done in this study, would be a future improvement. RNA-based TCR sequencing may distort clone frequencies because T cells carry unequal numbers of TCR transcripts.

Total RNA was isolated from peripheral blood mononuclear cells with TRIzol reagent and was purified using the RNeasy kit. OD 260/280 ratios above 1.9 and RNA integrity numbers above 6.5 were observed for all RNA. Including cysteine and phenylalanine, the CDR3 has 14 amino acids. Left in the record is the CDR3 DNA by itself, 42 bases read in frame from the first base. The germline V gene supplies CDR1 SQVTM and CDR2 ANQGSEA. TCRB libraries were constructed from RNA through three rounds of nested multiplex PCR following a modified ARM-PCR protocol with multiple V-beta primers and a C-beta primer. ProtoScript II Reverse Transcriptase and a C-beta primer were used to synthesize TCRB-specific cDNA from 0.45 to 0.55 ug total RNA. No unique molecular identifiers were described for the TCRB libraries. In the third PCR, barcodes and adapters were added over approximately 24 cycles with Deep VentR (exo-) polymerase, and the 250-500 bp bands were then gel purified. An Illumina HiSeq 2500 generating 250 bp paired-end reads was used to sequence the TCRB libraries. The paper's processing steps were these. Reads were cleaned with Trimmomatic, merged with FLASH, assigned V, D and J segments with MiGEC, and analyzed with VDJtools. The Shannon-Wiener diversity index, calculated using VDJtools, was used to quantify repertoire diversity. TCRdb reprocessing: public reads trimmed at Q25 with fastp, clones called with MiXCR, in-frame beta chains kept. Identical CDR3 proteins give one entry, which carries the most common genes and DNA. None of the V and J calls come from the authors' own analysis; TCRdb made them. The table for this sample lists about 18,000 distinct CDR3 sequences; 65% to 80% of them were counted only once. The ten biggest clones cover approximately 20% of the sample.

The origin of this receptor is a male donor with glioblastoma. Sequenced material: peripheral blood. This chain is built from TRBV29-1 and TRBJ1-1; 7 central nucleotides agree with TRBD1. The CDR3 in this case is CIVEGQDPNTEAFF. Here is the DNA: TGTATCGTTGAAGGACAGGATCCAAACACTGAAGCTTTCTTT.